This T cell receptor beta chain was captured by sequencing in a study of blood T cell repertoires in COVID-19. On the study more broadly: PBMCs, B-cell-depleted T cells, or T cells were the source of the cDNA or gDNA that made up the material.

CDR1 is KGHDR and CDR2 is SFDVKD in the germline V gene. V gave up 4 bases and J gave up 0 bases, with 6 bases separating them. The CDR3 length is 14 residues. Participants were aged 18 to 89 years, lived in about 26 US areas, and enrolled virtually. Which cohort a participant joined came from the clinical history participants gave. Sequencing used immunoSEQ multiplex PCR; TCRdb keeps in-frame clones, though not all of them. The repertoire holds about 190,000 clones, with 65% to 85% as singletons. This chain joins TRBV24-1 and TRBJ2-1; weak D call: TRBD1 (5 bases). The TCR originated in a woman in her 30s who had recovered from COVID-19. Material for sequencing was PBMCs or T cells enriched from blood (not recorded which). Here the CDR3 DNA reads TGTGCCACCAGTGACGACAGCTCCTACAATGAGCAGTTCTTC. Translated, it gives CATSDDSSYNEQFF.